Listed here are 32 T cell receptor beta chains from one sample, sequenced in a study of T-cell reconstitution after alpha-beta-depleted transplantation in children. Preparation of the TCRbeta library used unique molecular identifiers. TCRdb used MiXCR to reprocess the PCR reads, holding one entry per CDR3 protein. The table has some 600,000 distinct CDR3 sequences, 16% seen once. This material consisted of PBMCs from the stem cell graft donor, taken from the stem cell graft. These receptors originate from a human donor who donated a stem cell graft to a child with acute myeloid leukemia.

This clonotype was detected ten times or more. The chain recombines TRBV29-1 with TRBJ1-1; 7 bases are a match to TRBD1. The germline CDR1 and CDR2 sequences are SQVTM and ANQGSEA. Unmatched junction bases numbered 10, after V lost 7 bases and J lost 2 bases. CDR3 size: 14 residues. CDR3 amino acids: CSAFTGTANTEAFF. The CDR3 DNA reads TGCAGCGCCTTCACCGGGACAGCAAACACTGAAGCTTTCTTT.

This clonotype has just a few counts. This rearrangement joins TRBV28 to TRBJ2-1; D assignment may be TRBD1 or TRBD2 (5 bases each). Trimming left V 0 bases short and J 7 bases short, with 10 bases between. CDR3 length: 14 residues. Germline CDR1 is MDHEN and CDR2 is SYDVKM. The CDR3 sequence: CASSLWGEPNEQFF. The CDR3 DNA reads as TGTGCCAGCAGTTTATGGGGGGAACCTAATGAGCAGTTCTTC.

This clonotype has a count of ten or more. The chain recombines TRBV20-1 with TRBJ1-2; D is unresolved. Trimming stripped 0 bases from V and 4 bases from J, with 12 bases between. CDR1 DFQATT and CDR2 SNEGSKA come from the germline V gene (reference sequence). This CDR3 contains 14 residues. The CDR3 sequence is CSAREIGRTYGYTF. The CDR3 DNA sequence: TGCAGTGCTAGAGAGATAGGGCGCACCTATGGCTACACCTTC.

CDR3 DNA sequence: TGCAGTGCTAGAGGTCGACCTAGCGGGGTTTACAATGAGCAGTTCTTC. Translated: CSARGRPSGVYNEQFF. The chain carries TRBV20-1 and TRBJ2-1; 9 bases are shared with TRBD2. CDR3 length: 16 amino acids. With 1 base clipped from V and 4 bases from J, the junction kept 8 bases outside the gene matches. CDR1 is DFQATT and CDR2 is SNEGSKA in the germline V gene (reference sequence).

This chain links TRBV11-2 with TRBJ2-1, with a tentative D call TRBD2 (7 bases). CDR1 and CDR2 from the germline V gene are SGHAT and FQNNGV. Trimming cost V 2 bases and J 5 bases, with 13 bases left between them. This CDR3 contains 15 residues. Here the CDR3 DNA reads TGTGCCAGCAGCTTATGGGGGGGGCTCGACAATGAGCAGTTCTTC. Protein: CASSLWGGLDNEQFF.

This clonotype was seen repeatedly, ten times or more. This sequence joins TRBV7-2 and TRBJ1-2; TRBD1 aligns across 7 bases. The CDR3 is made up of 14 amino acids. Germline lookup yields CDR1 SGHTA and CDR2 FQGNSA. V trimming: 4 bases; J trimming: 4 bases; junction bases outside the gene matches: 6. The CDR3 nucleotides read TGTGCCAGCAGCTCCGAGGGGGCGCCCTATGGCTACACCTTC. This translates into CASSSEGAPYGYTF.

The rearrangement uses TRBV7-8 and TRBJ1-3; D gene unclear. V was cut by 2 bases and J by 4 bases, with 15 bases left in between. The CDR3 contains 16 residues. Germline assignment: CDR1 SGHVS and CDR2 FQNEAQ. The CDR3 is CASSLLSGQRGNTIYF. CDR3 in DNA: TGTGCCAGCAGCTTACTATCGGGCCAGCGAGGAAACACCATATATTTT.

This clonotype was seen ten or more times. The V call is TRBV30, the J call TRBJ2-7, with no clear D. This CDR3 is 13 amino acids long. CDR1 is GTSNPN and CDR2 is SVGIG in the germline V gene (reference sequence). Trimming cost V 2 bases and J 3 bases, with 11 bases left between them. CDR3 residues: CAWSSGQNYEQYF. Here the CDR3 DNA reads TGTGCCTGGAGTTCTGGCCAGAACTACGAGCAGTACTTC.

In this sample, this clonotype turned up a few times. The V and J genes are TRBV4-3 and TRBJ2-1; 8 positions agree with TRBD1. The J segment lost 0 bases and the V segment lost 1 base, leaving 5 bases of the junction unmatched. The germline V gene encodes CDR1 LGHNA and CDR2 YSLEER. The CDR3 has 17 residues. The CDR3 here is CASSQAWTGNSYNEQFF. The CDR3 DNA follows: TGCGCCAGCAGCCAAGCGTGGACAGGGAACTCCTACAATGAGCAGTTCTTC.

As regards this clonotype: A much more abundant neighbour one base away suggests this may be a read error. The V and J genes are TRBV7-2 and TRBJ2-3; tentatively, D is TRBD1 or TRBD2 (6 bases each). The V gene lost 2 bases and the J gene lost 1 base, with 13 bases spanning the gap. The CDR3 spans 16 residues. Germline loops: CDR1 SGHTA, CDR2 FQGNSA. The CDR3 here is CASSLRRGTGTDTQYF. The CDR3, as DNA: TGTGCCAGCAGCTTAAGGAGGGGGACCGGCACAGATACGCAGTATTTT.

This clonotype has only a few counts. The rearrangement links TRBV10-3 to TRBJ2-3, with D unclear. The CDR3 contains 12 residues. The V end lost 0 bases, the J end lost 8 bases, and 6 bases lay between the germline ends. CDR1 and CDR2 from the germline V gene are ENHRY and SYGVKD. DNA for the CDR3: TGTGCCATCAGTGAGTCGACCTTTACGCAGTATTTT. Protein sequence: CAISESTFTQYF.

This clonotype was seen ten or more times. This chain uses TRBV29-1 with TRBJ1-5, with 9 bases matching TRBD1. The J segment lost 0 bases and the V segment lost 2 bases, leaving 5 bases of the junction unmatched. Germline V gene data show CDR1 as SQVTM and CDR2 as ANQGSEA. This CDR3 is built from 16 residues. The CDR3 nucleotides read TGCAGCGTTGAACCCGGGACAGGGTATAGCAATCAGCCCCAGCATTTT. Its translation: CSVEPGTGYSNQPQHF. The complete variable domain, with remaining parts taken from reference TRBV29-1 and TRBJ1-5, reads SAVISQKPSRDICQRGTSLTIQCQVDSQVTMMFWYRQQPGQSLTLIATANQGSEATYESGFVIDKFPISRPNLTFSTLTVSNMSPEDSSIYLCSVEPGTGYSNQPQHFGDGTRLSIL.

This clonotype has at least ten counts. The gene calls are TRBV15 and TRBJ1-5; no firm D call. Germline V lookup: CDR1 LNHNV, CDR2 YYDKDF (reference sequence). V lost 0 bases, J lost 2 bases, and 11 bases lay in between. This CDR3 is 16 amino acids long. CDR3 in amino acids: CATSRDTGSRNQPQHF. CDR3 nucleotide sequence: TGTGCCACCAGCAGAGATACTGGGTCGCGCAATCAGCCCCAGCATTTT.

Regarding this clonotype: This may be a read error: a much more frequent sequence differs by one nucleotide. This chain uses TRBV6-5 with TRBJ2-1; D is uncertain. V lost 4 bases and J 4 bases, leaving 11 bases between the germline ends. This CDR3 comprises 14 residues. Germline loops: CDR1 MNHEY, CDR2 SVGAGI. The CDR3 reads CASSFAWHYNEQFF. CDR3 DNA: TGTGCCAGCAGTTTCGCTTGGCATTACAATGAGCAGTTCTTC.

The rearrangement joins TRBV9 to TRBJ2-2; 10 bases match TRBD1. Germline V gene lookup returns CDR1 SGDLS and CDR2 YYNGEE. CDR3 size: 19 residues. V shed 2 bases and J 3 bases; nucleotides not matched to a gene: 13. The CDR3 bases are TGTGCCAGCAGCGTCCGGGACAGGGGAATATTGAGGGACACCGGGGAGCTGTTTTTT. It translates to CASSVRDRGILRDTGELFF.

This clonotype was counted only a few times. The chain uses TRBV10-2 and TRBJ1-1; D is ambiguous. Germline CDR1 reads WSHSY; CDR2 reads SAAADI. Trimming cost V 3 bases and J 1 base, with 6 bases left between them. CDR3 length: 13 amino acids. The CDR3 is CASSDVANTEAFF. The CDR3 DNA reads as TGCGCCAGCAGTGACGTGGCGAACACTGAAGCTTTCTTT.

Ten or more counts support this clonotype. The chain joins TRBV20-1 to TRBJ1-2, with D perhaps matching TRBD1 (5 bases). Between the trimmed V and J ends, which lost 6 bases and 3 bases, there was a span of 20 bases. The CDR3 runs to 15 residues. Per the germline V gene, CDR1 is DFQATT and CDR2 is SNEGSKA (reference sequence). The CDR3 here is CSADVGTETHYGYTF. In DNA, the CDR3 is TGCAGTGCCGACGTTGGGACCGAGACTCACTATGGCTACACCTTC.

The sample holds a few counts of this clonotype. CDR3 region: CASLAAETQYF. CDR3 coding DNA: TGTGCCAGCTTGGCGGCCGAGACCCAGTACTTC. The chain recombines TRBV7-2 with TRBJ2-5, with unresolved D. The germline CDR1 and CDR2 sequences are SGHTA and FQGNSA. Trimming shortened V by 8 bases and J by 5 bases, and 9 bases separated the two germline ends. CDR3 length equals 11 residues. The whole variable domain, filled in from reference TRBV7-2 and TRBJ2-5, reads GAGVSQSPSNKVTEKGKDVELRCDPISGHTALYWYRQSLGQGLEFLIYFQGNSAPDKSGLPSDRFSAERTGGSVSTLTIQRTQQEDSAVYLCASLAAETQYFGPGTRLLVL.

Points on this clonotype: This sequence may be a read error, since a much larger clone differs from it by one base. The chain has TRBV27 and TRBJ1-2; 7 bases are a match to TRBD1. The CDR3 has 15 amino acids. The V gene's germline CDR1 is MNHEY and CDR2 SMNVEV (reference sequence). In DNA form, the CDR3 reads TGTGCCGGCAGTTCCCCCGGGACAGCTAACTATGGCTACACCTTC. Translated: CAGSSPGTANYGYTF.

This clonotype has ten or more counts. The rearrangement uses TRBV7-3 and TRBJ1-2; D ambiguous. V dropped 3 bases and J dropped 8 bases, with 13 bases sitting between them. Germline lookup yields CDR1 SGHTA and CDR2 FQGTGA. The CDR3 extends over 13 amino acids. CDR3 nucleotides: TGTGCCAGCAGCTTGGTACGAGGGAACGGCTACACCTTC. This encodes CASSLVRGNGYTF.

This clonotype occurred many times. V usage is TRBV29-1 and J usage is TRBJ1-2; 7 bases align to TRBD1. The CDR3 loop spans 13 amino acids. Germline CDR1 and CDR2: SQVTM and ANQGSEA. V shed 3 bases and J 7 bases; nucleotides not matched to a gene: 8. CDR3 DNA sequence: TGCAGCGTTGAGGACAGGTTGGCGGGTGGCTACACCTTC. Residues: CSVEDRLAGGYTF.

This clonotype was seen ten or more times. The chain carries TRBV5-5 and TRBJ1-1; no firm D call. Per the germline V gene, CDR1 is SGHKS and CDR2 is YYEKEE (reference sequence). V lost 2 bases and J 7 bases, leaving 6 bases between the germline ends. The CDR3 contains 11 residues. CDR3 bases: TGTGCCAGCAGCTTTGTAGGTGAAGCTTTCTTT. It codes for CASSFVGEAFF.

Ten or more counts support this clonotype. V and J are TRBV20-1 and TRBJ1-6, with 7 bases fitting TRBD1. The CDR3 contains 15 residues. With 3 bases clipped from V and 8 bases from J, the junction kept 10 bases outside the gene matches. CDR1 is DFQATT, CDR2 SNEGSKA, per germline (reference sequence). The DNA of the CDR3 is TGCAGTGCTAGGAAAACGACAGGGTTTGATTCACCCCTCCACTTT. It yields the protein CSARKTTGFDSPLHF.

V and J are TRBV28 and TRBJ2-2, with 9 bases fitting TRBD1. Germline V gene data show CDR1 as MDHEN and CDR2 as SYDVKM. The CDR3 is 16 residues long. The junction had 12 bases not matched to a gene; V was cut back by 7 bases and J by 6 bases. This chain's CDR3 is CASNQWGQGRAGELFF. The CDR3 DNA follows: TGTGCCAGCAATCAATGGGGACAGGGTAGAGCCGGGGAGCTGTTTTTT.

The chain uses TRBV12-3 or TRBV12-4 and TRBJ1-2, with D maybe TRBD1 (5 bases). Trimming removed 1 base from V and 8 bases from J, with 23 bases in between. CDR3 length: 17 residues. DNA of the CDR3: TGTGCCAGCAGTTTAGTAATTGGGACCTCCGCAGTCGAAGGCTACACCTTC. Translating gives CASSLVIGTSAVEGYTF.

This clonotype has at least ten counts. This chain uses TRBV5-1 with TRBJ2-1; TRBD1 or TRBD2 may be the D gene (5 bases each). The V and J ends lost 4 bases and 9 bases respectively, with 8 bases between them. Looked up from germline, CDR1 is SGHRS and CDR2 is YFSETQ. CDR3 length: 11 amino acids. The CDR3 here is CASSVRGEQFF. In DNA, the CDR3 is TGCGCCAGCAGCGTGAGGGGTGAGCAGTTCTTC. Looking up the rest from reference TRBV5-1 and TRBJ2-1 gives the full variable domain: KAGVTQTPRYLIKTRGQQVTLSCSPISGHRSVSWYQQTPGQGLQFLFEYFSETQRNKGNFPGRFSGRQFSNSRSEMNVSTLELGDSALYLCASSVRGEQFFGPGTRLTVL.

At least ten counts were recorded for this clonotype. This chain connects TRBV6-6 to TRBJ1-1; D unresolved. This CDR3 contains 12 residues. V shed 6 bases and J shed 7 bases, with 12 bases lying between them. CDR1 is MNHNY and CDR2 is SVGAGI in the germline V gene (reference sequence). CDR3 in amino acids: CASSVLRSEAFF. The CDR3 coding sequence is TGTGCCAGCAGCGTCCTCAGGAGTGAAGCTTTCTTT.

This clonotype came up many times. The genes are TRBV20-1 and TRBJ1-1; D might be TRBD1 (5 bases). Trimming pared 6 bases from V and 0 bases from J, leaving 14 bases between. In germline, CDR1 is DFQATT, CDR2 SNEGSKA (reference sequence). This CDR3 spans 14 amino acids. The DNA of the CDR3 is TGCAGTGCCTTCCTACAGGTCATGAACACTGAAGCTTTCTTT. Its translation: CSAFLQVMNTEAFF.

There are a few counts of this clonotype. The chain has TRBV6-4 and TRBJ2-1; 10 bases match TRBD1. V shed 7 bases and J 5 bases; nucleotides not matched to a gene: 5. Germline CDR1 is MRHNA and CDR2 is SNTAGT. The CDR3 is made up of 14 amino acids. DNA for the CDR3: TGTGCCAGCAAGAGACAGGGGGCGAACAATGAGCAGTTCTTC. It specifies CASKRQGANNEQFF.

This clonotype was seen more than once but under ten times. The genes are TRBV7-2 and TRBJ1-4; D is unresolved. Germline V gene lookup returns CDR1 SGHTA and CDR2 FQGNSA. V lost 0 bases and J 3 bases, leaving 17 bases between the germline ends. This CDR3 has 18 amino acids. CDR3 loop: CASSLAQTAERANEKLFF. CDR3 DNA: TGTGCCAGCAGCTTAGCGCAAACAGCCGAACGGGCTAATGAAAAACTGTTTTTT.

This clonotype came up many times. This rearrangement joins TRBV20-1 to TRBJ2-7; maybe TRBD2 (6 bases). The V end was cut by 2 bases, the J end by 5 bases, with 10 bases between. The CDR3 loop spans 12 amino acids. The germline CDR1 and CDR2 sequences are DFQATT and SNEGSKA (reference sequence). The CDR3 nucleotides are TGCAGTGCTAGATCGGGGGTACACGAGCAGTACGTC. Encoded protein: CSARSGVHEQYV.

J is TRBJ2-5 and V is TRBV12-3 or TRBV12-4, with 8 bases aligning to TRBD2. The CDR3 is 15 residues long. V dropped 8 bases and J dropped 5; count of bases not matched to a gene: 13. CDR3 protein: CASALGGVLLETQYF. As DNA, the CDR3 is TGTGCCAGCGCCCTCGGGGGGGTCCTCTTGGAGACCCAGTACTTC.